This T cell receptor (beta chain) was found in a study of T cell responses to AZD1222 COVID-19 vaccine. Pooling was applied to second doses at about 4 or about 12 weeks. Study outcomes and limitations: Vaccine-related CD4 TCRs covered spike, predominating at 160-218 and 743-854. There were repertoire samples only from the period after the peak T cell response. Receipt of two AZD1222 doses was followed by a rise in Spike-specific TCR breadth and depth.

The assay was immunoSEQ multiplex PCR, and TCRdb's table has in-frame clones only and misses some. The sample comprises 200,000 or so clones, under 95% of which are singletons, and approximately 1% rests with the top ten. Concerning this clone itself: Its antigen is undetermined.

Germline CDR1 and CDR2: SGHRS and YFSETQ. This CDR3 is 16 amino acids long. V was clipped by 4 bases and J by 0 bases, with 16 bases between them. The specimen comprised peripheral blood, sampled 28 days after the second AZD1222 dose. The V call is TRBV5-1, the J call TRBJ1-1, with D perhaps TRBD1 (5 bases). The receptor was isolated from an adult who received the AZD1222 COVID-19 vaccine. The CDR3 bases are TGCGCCAGCAGCCGGGGACGAGACCTCCTGAACACTGAAGCTTTCTTT. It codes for CASSRGRDLLNTEAFF.